What follows is one T cell receptor beta chain and its context. Unique molecular identifiers were attached to individual cDNA molecules within the library. Original analysis: Samples contained a median of roughly 93,000 TCRs, with a range of roughly 23,224 to 700,000. TCRdb passed the RACE reads through MiXCR, listing each CDR3 protein once. TCRdb's processing, not the authors' own work, is the source of the V and J calls. Of approximately 80,000 distinct CDR3 sequences in the sample, roughly a tenth were seen once. The data were taken from a study of human T cells and chemical hapten exposure. The germline gives CDR1 MNHEY, CDR2 SVGEGT. V gave up 5 bases and J gave up 6 bases; unmatched junction bases: 9. The length of the CDR3 is 15 residues. Specified time point: patch test 2, 6 weeks after DPC sensitization. The treatment: therapeutic diphenylcyclopropenone sensitization with weekly scalp DPC.

The rearrangement joins TRBV6-2 or TRBV6-3 to TRBJ2-3; TRBD2 aligns across 9 bases. The sequence was collected from a young woman with alopecia areata. Some clones in this sample may be carry-over from other donors' samples. The material sequenced was whole blood, taken in connection with sensitization to the hapten diphenylcyclopropenone (DPC). CDR3 sequence (DNA): TGTGCCAGCAGTCCCCTAGCGGGGAGGTCGGATACGCAGTATTTT. Translated: CASSPLAGRSDTQYF.